This T cell receptor (beta chain) appears in the sequencing data of a study of blood T cells in healthy people across ages. Findings of the study overall: As age increased, TCR beta diversity per million T cells fell in a roughly linear fashion. A greater number of naive CD4+ cells and higher diversity distinguished long-lived donors from aged donors. Naive T cell percentage strongly correlated with TCR beta diversity.

This CDR3 region has 15 residues. Germline V gene sequence: CDR1 SEHNR, CDR2 FQNEAQ (reference sequence). This clonotype was seen a handful of times. Its specificity is unknown. One end of the junction does not line up with germline, which may come from a read error. A second roughly 7 to 11 cycle PCR used barcoded and J-beta primers. TCRdb recomputed calls from the 5' RACE reads with MiXCR, one row per CDR3 protein. The sample includes about 620,000 distinct CDR3 sequences, around a fifth of them seen just once. The chain is built from TRBV7-9 and TRBJ2-1; D unresolved. The source material was blood. The sequence derives from a man between 65 and 80 years old in good health. The CDR3 region is CASSFQLSSCNEQFF. The CDR3 DNA sequence: TGTGCCAGCAGCTTCCAGCTGAGCTCCTGCAATGAGCAGTTCTTC.